This TCR beta chain appears in the sequencing data of a study of cytomegalovirus exposure and HLA in healthy donors. Germline V gene lookup returns CDR1 SQVTM and CDR2 ANQGSEA. V was shortened by 1 base and J by 8 bases, with 9 bases between the two germline ends. The CDR3 runs 12 residues. Study results and caveats: HLA alleles were associated with 15,000 to 20,000 TCR beta sequences in a later analysis at 0.05 false discovery rate. In a later analysis, HLA-associated beta chains showed higher expansion and lower generation probabilities than comparable chains.

Primers for the PCR totalled 60 Vbeta and 13 Jbeta. Sequenced by immunoSEQ multiplex PCR; TCRdb stores in-frame clones only, minus some. Of around 200,000 clones detected, approximately 78% appear once; the ten largest clones hold around 0.8%. As concerns this clone: What it binds is unknown.

Nominally healthy donors were sampled, though unrecorded immune exposures were likely. The material sequenced was PBMCs. The TCR was taken from a woman in her late teens or twenties in good health and CMV-seronegative. The chain employs TRBV29-1 and TRBJ2-1; D is unresolved. CDR3 region: CSVEGFSDEQFF. The CDR3 DNA is TGCAGCGTTGAAGGGTTTTCGGATGAGCAGTTCTTC.